Reported below is one TCR beta chain. The protocol was immunoSEQ multiplex PCR, while the TCRdb copy is restricted to in-frame clones and leaves out a portion. The sample includes fewer than 200,000 clones, roughly four fifths of them seen just once. These data come from a study of cytomegalovirus exposure and HLA in healthy donors. The CDR3 is 16 residues long. The receptor was isolated from a woman between 18 and 30 years old in good health and CMV-seropositive. The chain is built from TRBV21-1 and TRBJ2-1; TRBD2 is the table's D call and was not checked against the DNA. TRBV21-1 corresponds to a pseudogene. What was sequenced was PBMCs. The CDR3 here is CASSNHSGGAYNEQFF. The CDR3 nucleotides are TGTGCCAGCAGCAACCATAGCGGGGGGGCTTACAATGAGCAGTTCTTC.